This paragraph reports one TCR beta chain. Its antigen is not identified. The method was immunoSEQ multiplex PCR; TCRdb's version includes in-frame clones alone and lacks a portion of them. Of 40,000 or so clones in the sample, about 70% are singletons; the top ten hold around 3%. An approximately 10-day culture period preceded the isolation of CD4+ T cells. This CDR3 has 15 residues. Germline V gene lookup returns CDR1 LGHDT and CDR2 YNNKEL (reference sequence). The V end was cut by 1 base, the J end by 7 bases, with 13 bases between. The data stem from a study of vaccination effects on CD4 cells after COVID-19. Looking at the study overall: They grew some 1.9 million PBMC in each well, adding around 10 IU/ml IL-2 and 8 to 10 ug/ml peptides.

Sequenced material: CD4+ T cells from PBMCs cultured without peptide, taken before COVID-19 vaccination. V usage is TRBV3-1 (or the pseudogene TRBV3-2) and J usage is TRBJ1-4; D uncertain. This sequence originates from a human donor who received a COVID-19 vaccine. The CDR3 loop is CASSQGARSLEKLFF. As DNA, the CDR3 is TGTGCCAGCAGCCAAGGGGCTCGGAGTCTTGAAAAACTGTTTTTT.